This T cell receptor (beta chain) originates from a study of PD-1 blockade in classical Hodgkin lymphoma. Study-wide background: A 3 mg/kg intravenous dose of nivolumab was received by patients every 2 weeks. Notes on the study in general: Healthy donors reportedly exceeded newly diagnosed patients in baseline TCR diversity. Prior to therapy, complete responders displayed diversity much like that of newly diagnosed patients. While CD8+ TCR diversity did not rise significantly by C4D1, CD4+ TCR diversity did.

Data came from immunoSEQ multiplex PCR; TCRdb stores just in-frame clones and leaves some out. Of tens of thousands of clones in the sample, 90% are singletons; the top ten hold 7.5% to 10%. Relapses following autologous stem cell transplantation were seen in all patients, with brentuximab vedotin exposure varying. Concerning this clone itself: Its antigen is not known.

Unmatched junction bases numbered 21, after V lost 7 bases and J lost 7 bases. This CDR3 spans 17 amino acids. CDR1 is SGHTA, CDR2 FQGTGA, per germline. The source was peripheral blood mononuclear cells (PBMCs), collected at baseline. The TCR was taken from a human donor with classical Hodgkin lymphoma. This chain uses TRBV7-3 with TRBJ2-7, with TRBD2 matching over 8 bases. In nucleotides, the CDR3 is TGTGCCAGCACCACCGACTGGGCTGGCGGGAGGATAGGGGAGCAGTACTTC. This codes for CASTTDWAGGRIGEQYF. The full variable domain, its missing parts supplied by reference TRBV7-3 and TRBJ2-7, is GAGVSQTPSNKVTEKGKYVELRCDPISGHTALYWYRQSLGQGPEFLIYFQGTGAADDSGLPNDRFFAVRPEGSVSTLKIQRTERGDSAVYLCASTTDWAGGRIGEQYFGPGTRLTVT.